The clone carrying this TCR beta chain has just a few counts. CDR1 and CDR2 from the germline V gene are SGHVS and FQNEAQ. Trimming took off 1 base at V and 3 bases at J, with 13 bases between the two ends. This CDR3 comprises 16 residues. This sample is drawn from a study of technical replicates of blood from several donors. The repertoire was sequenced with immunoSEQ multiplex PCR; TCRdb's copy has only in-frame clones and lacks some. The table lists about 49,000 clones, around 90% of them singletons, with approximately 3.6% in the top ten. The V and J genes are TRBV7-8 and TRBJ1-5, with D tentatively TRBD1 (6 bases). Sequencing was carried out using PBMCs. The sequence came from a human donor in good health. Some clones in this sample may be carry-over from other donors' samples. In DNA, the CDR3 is TGTGCCAGCAGCTTAGGGAGACAGGAGTACAATCAGCCCCAGCATTTT. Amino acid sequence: CASSLGRQEYNQPQHF.